The 16 T cell receptor beta chains reported below all come from one sample, sequenced in a study of Graves' ophthalmopathy and Graves' hyperthyroidism. Beta-chain TCR CDR3 regions were amplified from RNA transcripts. Second-round multiplex PCR came after first-round RT-PCR with HTBI primers. One entry per CDR3 protein, called by TCRdb with MiXCR from the multiplex PCR reads. Of tens of thousands of distinct CDR3 sequences in the sample, about 51% are singletons; the top ten hold more than 15%. The material sequenced was peripheral blood. The receptors were sampled from an adult man with Graves' ophthalmopathy.

This clonotype was counted many times. V and J are TRBV3-1 and TRBJ1-4, with 9 bases fitting TRBD1. CDR1 and CDR2 (germline): LGHDT, YNNKEL (reference sequence). This CDR3 region has 15 residues. The trim removed 1 base at V and 11 bases at J, leaving 8 bases unmatched. In nucleotides, the CDR3 is TGTGCCAGCAGCCAAGCGGGGGGGACAGGGCGTAAACTGTTTTTT. This sequence encodes CASSQAGGTGRKLFF. Full variable domain (outside the CDR3, taken from reference TRBV3-1 and TRBJ1-4): DTAVSQTPKYLVTQMGNDKSIKCEQNLGHDTMYWYKQDSKKFLKIMFSYNNKELIINETVPNRFSPKSPDKAHLNLHINSLELGDSAVYFCASSQAGGTGRKLFFGSGTQLSVL.

This clonotype was picked up a small number of times. The chain couples TRBV6-5 to TRBJ2-6; perhaps TRBD2 as D (6 bases). The germline V gene has CDR1 MNHEY and CDR2 SVGAGI. V was trimmed by 7 bases and J by 1 base, leaving 20 bases between them. This CDR3 spans 18 amino acids. The CDR3 region is CASTLGKGRYSGANVLTF. CDR3 sequence (DNA): TGTGCCAGCACCTTAGGGAAGGGGAGGTATTCTGGGGCCAACGTCCTGACTTTC.

Concerning this clonotype itself: A read error may produce the germline difference seen at one junction end. J is TRBJ1-2 and V is TRBV4-3; a possible D gene is TRBD1 (5 bases). The CDR3 runs 13 residues. Germline V gene lookup returns CDR1 LGHNA and CDR2 YSLEER. CDR3 loop: CASSLEWDYAYTF. The CDR3 region has the DNA TGCGCCAGCAGCCTAGAATGGGACTATGCCTACACCTTC.

The chain is built from TRBV20-1 and TRBJ1-5; 12 nucleotides agree with TRBD1. CDR1 and CDR2 (germline): DFQATT, SNEGSKA (reference sequence). This CDR3 contains 15 residues. Trimming at V came to 5 bases and at J to 1 base, leaving 3 bases not matched to a gene. The CDR3 nucleotides read TGCAGTGCTGGGACAGGGGGCATAAGCAATCAGCCCCAGCATTTT. It codes for CSAGTGGISNQPQHF.

The gene calls are TRBV25-1 and TRBJ2-3; either TRBD1 or TRBD2 may fit D (5 bases each). V lost 7 bases, J lost 4 bases, and 9 bases lay in between. CDR1 is MGHDK and CDR2 is SYGVNS in the germline V gene. The CDR3 length is 12 residues. The DNA for the CDR3 is TGTGCCAGCAAAAAGGGACCAGATACGCAGTATTTT. This sequence encodes CASKKGPDTQYF.

The gene calls are TRBV24-1 and TRBJ2-1; D ambiguous. The ends were cut back, 6 bases at V and 10 bases at J, with 12 bases in the middle. This CDR3 contains 12 residues. The germline V gene encodes CDR1 KGHDR and CDR2 SFDVKD. The CDR3 here is CATSNRQVEQFF. The CDR3 bases are TGTGCCACCAGTAATAGGCAGGTAGAGCAGTTCTTC.

V and J are TRBV2 and TRBJ2-2; D might be TRBD2 (6 bases). Germline-derived CDR1 and CDR2 are SNHLY and FYNNEI. Trimming pared 3 bases from V and 0 bases from J, leaving 8 bases between. This CDR3 contains 15 residues. The CDR3: CASSEDYTNTGELFF. CDR3 coding DNA: TGTGCCAGCAGTGAGGACTACACGAACACCGGGGAGCTGTTTTTT.

The V call is TRBV19, the J call TRBJ2-7, with 7 nucleotides matching TRBD1. The CDR3 covers 14 residues. With V trimmed by 7 bases and J by 0 bases, 6 bases remained unmatched. Germline values: CDR1 LNHDA, CDR2 SQIVND (reference sequence). CDR3 sequence (DNA): TGTGCCAGTAAAGACGGGGACAGCTCCTACGAGCAGTACTTC. Amino acids: CASKDGDSSYEQYF.

The CDR3 DNA reads as TGTGCCAGTAGTTTAGGACAGGGGGGTCCAGCCAGCTCACCCCTCCACTTT. Protein product: CASSLGQGGPASSPLHF. This chain connects TRBV19 to TRBJ1-6, with TRBD1 matching 10 bases. V lost 5 bases to trimming and J lost 10 bases; unmatched junction nucleotides: 14. From germline, CDR1 is LNHDA and CDR2 SQIVND (reference sequence). This CDR3 comprises 17 residues.

This clonotype was detected ten times or more. The chain employs TRBV3-1 and TRBJ2-2, with D unresolved. CDR1 and CDR2 from the germline V gene are LGHDT and YNNKEL (reference sequence). This CDR3 spans 14 amino acids. V lost 1 base and J 3 bases, leaving 6 bases between the germline ends. The CDR3 loop is CASSQGQYTGELFF. The CDR3 DNA reads as TGTGCCAGCAGCCAAGGCCAGTACACCGGGGAGCTGTTTTTT. Together with reference TRBV3-1 and TRBJ2-2, the CDR3 gives the full variable domain: DTAVSQTPKYLVTQMGNDKSIKCEQNLGHDTMYWYKQDSKKFLKIMFSYNNKELIINETVPNRFSPKSPDKAHLNLHINSLELGDSAVYFCASSQGQYTGELFFGEGSRLTVL.

This clonotype appeared many times. The V and J genes are TRBV29-1 and TRBJ2-3; TRBD2 aligns across 13 bases. CDR1 is SQVTM and CDR2 is ANQGSEA in the germline V gene. V dropped 7 bases and J dropped 3; count of bases not matched to a gene: 10. This CDR3 contains 16 residues. CDR3 loop: CSAERTSGSLTDTQYF. The CDR3 DNA is TGCAGCGCCGAAAGGACTAGCGGGAGTTTAACAGATACGCAGTATTTT.

In its sample, this clonotype is medium-sized. This chain connects TRBV7-2 to TRBJ1-5; D gene unclear. Germline lookup yields CDR1 SGHTA and CDR2 FQGNSA. CDR3 length equals 15 residues. Deletions cut 3 bases from V and 2 bases from J, with 11 bases between. Written as DNA, the CDR3 is TGTGCCAGCAGCTTGGCATCCATGGGCAATCAGCCCCAGCATTTT. This sequence encodes CASSLASMGNQPQHF. Using reference TRBV7-2 and TRBJ1-5 for the parts outside the CDR3, the full variable domain is GAGVSQSPSNKVTEKGKDVELRCDPISGHTALYWYRQSLGQGLEFLIYFQGNSAPDKSGLPSDRFSAERTGGSVSTLTIQRTQQEDSAVYLCASSLASMGNQPQHFGDGTRLSIL.

Regarding this clonotype: The junction and the germline gene differ at one end; a read error may be behind it. The V gene is TRBV7-2, the J gene TRBJ1-1; D is unresolved. The CDR3 loop spans 12 amino acids. Per the germline V gene, CDR1 is SGHTA and CDR2 is FQGNSA. The CDR3 DNA follows: TGTGCCAGCAGCGCAAGTAGGGCTGAGGCTTTCTTT. The encoded protein is CASSASRAEAFF.

This clonotype was picked up many times. The chain combines TRBV11-2 with TRBJ1-5, with D perhaps TRBD1 (5 bases). The CDR3 has 16 residues. CDR1 and CDR2 from the germline V gene are SGHAT and FQNNGV. Deletions cut 2 bases from V and 4 bases from J, with 15 bases between. CDR3 DNA: TGTGCCAGCAGCTTAAGGGGTGGGGCCGGAAATCAGCCCCAGCATTTT. It yields the protein CASSLRGGAGNQPQHF. Full variable domain (remainder filled in from reference TRBV11-2 and TRBJ1-5): EAGVAQSPRYKIIEKRQSVAFWCNPISGHATLYWYQQILGQGPKLLIQFQNNGVVDDSQLPKDRFSAERLKGVDSTLKIQPAKLEDSAVYLCASSLRGGAGNQPQHFGDGTRLSIL.

The chain joins TRBV7-6 to TRBJ2-3, with 12 bases lining up with TRBD2. CDR1 SGHVS and CDR2 FNYEAQ come from the germline V gene. Germline trimming cut 5 bases from V and 6 bases from J; bases unmatched to any gene: 3. The length of the CDR3 is 14 residues. In DNA, the CDR3 is TGTGCCAGCAGCAAGACTAGCGGGGGCGATACGCAGTATTTT. Translation: CASSKTSGGDTQYF.

This clonotype was observed at least ten times. The genes are TRBV19 and TRBJ1-1; the D gene is possibly TRBD1 (5 bases). Germline assignment: CDR1 LNHDA and CDR2 SQIVND (reference sequence). This CDR3 region has 14 residues. Trimming cost V 8 bases and J 11 bases, with 24 bases left between them. DNA of the CDR3: TGTGCCAGTTCGGATCAGGGTCCTTGGGGGAGGGCTTTCTTT. Its translation: CASSDQGPWGRAFF. Together with reference TRBV19 and TRBJ1-1, the CDR3 gives the full variable domain: DGGITQSPKYLFRKEGQNVTLSCEQNLNHDAMYWYRQDPGQGLRLIYYSQIVNDFQKGDIAEGYSVSREKKESFPLTVTSAQKNPTAFYLCASSDQGPWGRAFFGQGTRLTVV.